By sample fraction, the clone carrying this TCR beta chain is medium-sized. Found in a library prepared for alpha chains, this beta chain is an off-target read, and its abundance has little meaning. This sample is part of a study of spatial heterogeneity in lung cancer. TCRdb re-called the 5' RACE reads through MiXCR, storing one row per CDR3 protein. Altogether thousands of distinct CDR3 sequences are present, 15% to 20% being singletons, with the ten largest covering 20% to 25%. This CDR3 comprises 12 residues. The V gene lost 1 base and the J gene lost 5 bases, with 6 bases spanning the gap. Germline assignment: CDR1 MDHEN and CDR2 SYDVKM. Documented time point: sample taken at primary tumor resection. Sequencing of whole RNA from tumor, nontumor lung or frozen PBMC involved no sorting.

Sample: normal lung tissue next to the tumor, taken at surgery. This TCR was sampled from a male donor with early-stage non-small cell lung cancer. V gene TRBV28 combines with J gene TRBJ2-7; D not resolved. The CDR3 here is CASSLSAHEQYF. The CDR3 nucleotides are TGTGCCAGCAGTTTATCGGCACACGAGCAGTACTTC.